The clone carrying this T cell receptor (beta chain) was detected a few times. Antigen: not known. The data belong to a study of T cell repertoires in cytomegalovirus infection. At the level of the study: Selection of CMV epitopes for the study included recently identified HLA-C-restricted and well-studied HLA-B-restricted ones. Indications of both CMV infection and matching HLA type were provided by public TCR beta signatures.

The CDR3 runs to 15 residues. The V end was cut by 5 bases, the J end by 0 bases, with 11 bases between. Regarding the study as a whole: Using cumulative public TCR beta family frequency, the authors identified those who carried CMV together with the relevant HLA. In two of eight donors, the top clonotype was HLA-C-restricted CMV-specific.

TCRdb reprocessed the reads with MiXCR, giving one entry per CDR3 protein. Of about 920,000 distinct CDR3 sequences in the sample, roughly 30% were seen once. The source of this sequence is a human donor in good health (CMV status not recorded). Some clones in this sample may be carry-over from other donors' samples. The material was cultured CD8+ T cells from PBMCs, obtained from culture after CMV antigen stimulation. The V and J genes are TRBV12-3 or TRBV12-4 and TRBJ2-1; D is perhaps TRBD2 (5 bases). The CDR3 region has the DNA TGTGCCAGCAGTACTTCTAGCAGCTCCTACAATGAGCAGTTCTTC. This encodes CASSTSSSSYNEQFF.